A selection of T cell receptor beta chains follows, all from one sample in a study of intratumoral heterogeneity in liver cancer. Here immunoSEQ multiplex PCR was the method, and the copy in TCRdb shows in-frame clones only, minus some. Found here are 20,000 to 25,000 clones, roughly 73% of them singletons; the top ten hold approximately 18%. Material: tumor-adjacent normal tissue, obtained before any cancer treatment. These receptors all come from a woman aged 70 to 79 with hepatocellular carcinoma. The CDR3 runs from the conserved cysteine through the conserved F or W. A D gene is named only where the DNA matches it firmly. Not every row has a clone size; where given, it reads once, few, many or a size class.

j_call clone_size v_call d_call cdr3_nt cdr3_aa
TRBJ2-7 NA TRBV24-1 NA TGTGCCACCAGCCGAATAGGCGAAGGGGGCGAGCAGTACTTC CATSRIGEGGEQYF
TRBJ1-1 NA TRBV27 TRBD1 TGTGCCAGCAGTTCCCTCCCAGGGGGTACTGAAGCTTTCTTT CASSSLPGGTEAFF
TRBJ1-5 few TRBV6-4 NA TGTGCCAGCAGTGACTCCCCAGGCGGAAATCAGCCCCAGCATTTT CASSDSPGGNQPQHF
TRBJ2-1 medium-sized TRBV28 TRBD2 TGTGCCAGCACCAACCAACGTTGGCGGGGGGCGAACAATGAGCAGTTCTTC CASTNQRWRGANNEQFF
TRBJ2-4 few TRBV15 NA TGTGCCACCAGCAGAGATTCAAGCGGACTAGCCAAAAACATTCAGTACTTC CATSRDSSGLAKNIQYF
TRBJ2-1 NA TRBV3-1/TRBV3-2 NA TGTGCCAGCAGCCTAGCGGCCCCCTCCTACAATGAGCAGTTCTTC CASSLAAPSYNEQFF
TRBJ2-7 few TRBV9 TRBD2 TGTGCCAGCAGCGGGTCAAAGATAGCGGGAGGGCCGGGAGAGCAGTACTTC CASSGSKIAGGPGEQYF
TRBJ2-7 NA TRBV18 NA TGTGCCAGCTCACCGTCGGGTGCCTACGAGCAGTACTTC CASSPSGAYEQYF
TRBJ2-5 NA TRBV3-1/TRBV3-2 NA TGTGCCAGCAGCCGACCCAGGCAAGAGACCCAGTACTTC CASSRPRQETQYF
TRBJ2-5 NA TRBV4-1 NA TGCGCCAGCGCCCCAAGGGAAGGAGAGACCCAGTACTTC CASAPREGETQYF
TRBJ2-3 NA TRBV5-6 NA TGTGCCAGCAGCCTCACTAGCCTTAGAGGCACAGATACGCAGTATTTT CASSLTSLRGTDTQYF
TRBJ1-6 NA TRBV10-3 NA TGTGCCATCAGTCTTCGGGACCGAAATTCACCCCTCCACTTT CAISLRDRNSPLHF
TRBJ1-4 few TRBV6-5 NA TGTGCCAGCAGTTACTCGGTGGCCCGAGGGGGGGAAAAACTGTTTTTT CASSYSVARGGEKLFF
TRBJ2-7 once TRBV12-3/TRBV12-4 TRBD2 TGTGCCAGCAGTTTCACTAGCGGGAGCGAGCAGTACTTC CASSFTSGSEQYF
TRBJ2-1 NA TRBV15 NA TGTGCCACCAGCAGAGATTCCCCTCACAATGAGCAGTTCTTC CATSRDSPHNEQFF
TRBJ2-7 medium-sized TRBV29-1 NA TGCAGCGTTGTGCCTAGCCGTGGTGAGCAGTACTTC CSVVPSRGEQYF
TRBJ2-1 NA TRBV3-1/TRBV3-2 NA TGTGCCAGCAGCCAAGACGTTTTTTTGATCAATGAGCAGTTCTTC CASSQDVFLINEQFF
TRBJ2-5 NA TRBV11-2 TRBD1 TGTGCCAGCAGTCAGGGGGCGGGGGAGACCCAGTACTTC CASSQGAGETQYF
TRBJ2-6 NA TRBV5-1 NA TGCGCCAGCATCCTAGCTCCTCCTTCCTCTGGGGCCAACGTCCTGACTTTC CASILAPPSSGANVLTF
TRBJ2-5 NA TRBV5-6 TRBD2 TGTGCCAGCAGCGTTACTAGCGGGAAGGGAGAGACCCAGTACTTC CASSVTSGKGETQYF
TRBJ2-1 NA TRBV4-1 NA TGCGCCAGCAGCGCACGGAGTGCAGGCTACAATGAGCAGTTCTTC CASSARSAGYNEQFF
TRBJ2-7 NA TRBV30 TRBD2 TGTGCCTGGACTGGGACTAGCGCCTACGAGCAGTACTTC CAWTGTSAYEQYF
TRBJ2-7 few TRBV24-1 NA TGTGCCACCAGTGATCCACCTAAGGGGAGCTACGAGCAGTACTTC CATSDPPKGSYEQYF
TRBJ2-2 NA TRBV12-5 NA TGTGCTAGTGGTTTGGGGACGGCAGGGGAGCTGTTTTTT CASGLGTAGELFF
TRBJ2-2 NA TRBV18 NA TGTGCCAGCTCACCACAGGCACCCACCGGGGAGCTGTTTTTT CASSPQAPTGELFF
TRBJ2-1 few TRBV19 TRBD2 TGTGCCAGTAGTATAGAGGCTAGCGGGAGTGTGTACAATGAGCAGTTCTTC CASSIEASGSVYNEQFF
TRBJ2-1 NA TRBV24-1 TRBD2 TGTGCCACCGGACAGAAATTAGCGGGAGCTTTTGAGCAGTTCTTC CATGQKLAGAFEQFF
TRBJ2-7 once TRBV7-8 TRBD1 TGTGCCAGCAGCTTATCCAGGACAGGGGGTTACGAGCAGTACTTC CASSLSRTGGYEQYF
TRBJ2-7 few TRBV3-1/TRBV3-2 NA TGTGCCAGCAGCCAGTTCTCCTACGAGCAGTACTTC CASSQFSYEQYF
TRBJ2-6 NA TRBV27 NA TGTGCCAGCAGGCAGGGGTTGGGTGGGGCCAACGTCCTGACTTTC CASRQGLGGANVLTF
TRBJ2-2 NA TRBV7-8 NA TGTGCCAGCAGCTGGGGAGGGCAGGGGGCCGTCGGGGAGCTGTTTTTT CASSWGGQGAVGELFF
TRBJ1-3 NA TRBV9 NA TGTGCCAGCAGCGTAACTGATATCTCTGGAAACACCATATATTTT CASSVTDISGNTIYF
TRBJ2-7 NA TRBV5-6 TRBD2 TGTGCCAGCAGCTTGGTGATAGCGGGAGAAAACGAGCAGTACTTC CASSLVIAGENEQYF
TRBJ1-1 NA TRBV19 NA TGTGCCAGTACTTATTCCACTGAAGCTTTCTTT CASTYSTEAFF
TRBJ2-5 NA TRBV4-1 NA TGCGCCAGCAGCCCGCGTTTTGCGACCACCGGTGGGACCCAGTACTTC CASSPRFATTGGTQYF
TRBJ1-5 few TRBV6-5 NA TGTGCCAGCAGTCGGACGAGCAATCAGCCCCAGCATTTT CASSRTSNQPQHF
TRBJ2-1 medium-sized TRBV6-5 NA TGTGCCAGCTCCCAGGCCCCTATTGTGGGGCAGTTCTTC CASSQAPIVGQFF
TRBJ2-3 NA TRBV30 NA TGTGCCTGGTCAAGACACAGAGAGACAGATACGCAGTATTTT CAWSRHRETDTQYF
TRBJ1-2 once TRBV6-1 TRBD1 TGTGCCAGCAGTGATCCCAGCAGGGGGCACTACACCTTC CASSDPSRGHYTF
TRBJ2-2 NA TRBV24-1 TRBD1 TGTGCCACCAGTGAGCAGGACAGGGGTAACACCGGGGAGCTGTTTTTT CATSEQDRGNTGELFF
TRBJ2-7 NA TRBV30 NA TGTGCCTGGAGTGTAGGAGGGGCACTCTACGAGCAGTACTTC CAWSVGGALYEQYF
TRBJ1-1 NA TRBV3-1/TRBV3-2 NA TGTGCCAGCAGCCAAGGGTCGGGGGCCACTGAAGCTTTCTTT CASSQGSGATEAFF
TRBJ2-2 NA TRBV14 TRBD2 TGTGCCAGCAGCCATAGTTTAATAGCGGGAACGAACACCGGGGAGCTGTTTTTT CASSHSLIAGTNTGELFF
TRBJ2-1 NA TRBV25-1 TRBD2 TGTGCCAGCAGCACCGGGACTAGCGGACACAATGAGCAGTTCTTC CASSTGTSGHNEQFF
TRBJ2-1 NA TRBV28 NA TGTGCCAGCAGTTTCATGCAGGGCTCCTACAATGAGCAGTTCTTC CASSFMQGSYNEQFF
TRBJ2-5 once TRBV18 NA TGTGCCAGCTCACCATGGCGGAGCCAAGAGACCCAGTACTTC CASSPWRSQETQYF
TRBJ1-1 NA TRBV5-1 NA TGCGCCAGCAGCTTGGGACGGTTTAACACTGAAGCTTTCTTT CASSLGRFNTEAFF
TRBJ1-1 NA TRBV6-5 NA TGTGCCAGCATGAAGTCGGGTGACACTGAAGCTTTCTTT CASMKSGDTEAFF
TRBJ2-7 few TRBV11-3 NA TGTGCCAGCAGCTTAGGTGGGGGACTGAACTACGAGCAGTACTTC CASSLGGGLNYEQYF
TRBJ2-1 NA TRBV27 NA TGTGCCAGCAGTTTAGGGACGACCCACAATGAGCAGTTCTTC CASSLGTTHNEQFF
TRBJ1-1 once TRBV28 NA TGTGCCAGCAGTTTTGGGTTCGCTACTGAAGCTTTCTTT CASSFGFATEAFF
TRBJ2-1 NA TRBV10-2 NA TGCGCCGGGTCTAGCTCCTCCTACAATGAGCAGTTCTTC CAGSSSSYNEQFF
TRBJ2-7 NA TRBV27 NA TGTGCCAGCAGCCGACTAGTTGGCACTGTCGAGCAGTACTTC CASSRLVGTVEQYF
TRBJ2-7 NA TRBV7-7 NA TGTGCTAGCAGCTTAATTCTTCGGGACAGGGGCCAGCGGGAGGACTCCTACGAGCAGTACTTC CASSLILRDRGQREDSYEQYF
TRBJ1-2 NA TRBV24-1 NA TGTGCCACCAGTGATTCGGACAGCACGGTCTATGGCTACACCTTC CATSDSDSTVYGYTF
TRBJ2-7 NA TRBV18 TRBD1 TGTGCCAGCTCAACCGGGACAGGGGGCACGCGCCCCTACGAGCAGTACTTC CASSTGTGGTRPYEQYF
TRBJ2-1 once TRBV27 NA TGTGCCAGCAGACTACCGGCGGCCGGCCACAATGAGCAGTTCTTC CASRLPAAGHNEQFF
TRBJ2-3 NA TRBV5-1 TRBD2 TGCGCCAGCAGCTTGGGGGGACTAGCGGATTTCCACCGTACAGATACGCAGTATTTT CASSLGGLADFHRTDTQYF
TRBJ1-2 once TRBV4-1 TRBD1 TGCGCCAGCAGCCAAGGACGACAGGGACGTATCTATGGCTACACCTTC CASSQGRQGRIYGYTF